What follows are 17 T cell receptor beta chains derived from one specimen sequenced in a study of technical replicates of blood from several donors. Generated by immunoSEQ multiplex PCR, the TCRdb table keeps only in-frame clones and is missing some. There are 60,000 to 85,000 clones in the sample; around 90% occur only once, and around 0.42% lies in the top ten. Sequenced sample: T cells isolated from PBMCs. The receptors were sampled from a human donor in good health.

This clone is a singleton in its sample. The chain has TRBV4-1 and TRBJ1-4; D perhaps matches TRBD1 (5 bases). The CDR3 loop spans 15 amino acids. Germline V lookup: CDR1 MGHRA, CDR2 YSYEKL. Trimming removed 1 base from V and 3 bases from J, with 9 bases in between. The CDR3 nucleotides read TGCGCCAGCAGCCAAGTGGCAGGGTCTAATGAAAAACTGTTTTTT. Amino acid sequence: CASSQVAGSNEKLFF.

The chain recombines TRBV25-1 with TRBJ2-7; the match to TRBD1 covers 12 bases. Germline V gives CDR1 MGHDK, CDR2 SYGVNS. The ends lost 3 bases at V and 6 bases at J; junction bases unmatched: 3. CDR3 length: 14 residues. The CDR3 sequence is CASSEGTGGFEQYF. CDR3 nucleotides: TGTGCCAGCAGTGAGGGGACAGGGGGCTTCGAGCAGTACTTC.

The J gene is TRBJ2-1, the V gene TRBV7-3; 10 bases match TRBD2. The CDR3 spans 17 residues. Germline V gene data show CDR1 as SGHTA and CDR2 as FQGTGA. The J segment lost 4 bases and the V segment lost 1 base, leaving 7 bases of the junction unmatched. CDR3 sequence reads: CASSLRVRTSGYNEQFF. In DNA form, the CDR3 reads TGTGCCAGCAGCTTAAGAGTAAGGACTAGCGGATACAATGAGCAGTTCTTC.

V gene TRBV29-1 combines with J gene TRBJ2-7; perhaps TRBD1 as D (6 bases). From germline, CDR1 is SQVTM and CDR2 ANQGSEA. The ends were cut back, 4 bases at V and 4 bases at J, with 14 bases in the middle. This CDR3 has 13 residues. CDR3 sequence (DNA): TGCAGCGTTGGGGACATATGGGGTTACGAGCAGTACTTC. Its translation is CSVGDIWGYEQYF.

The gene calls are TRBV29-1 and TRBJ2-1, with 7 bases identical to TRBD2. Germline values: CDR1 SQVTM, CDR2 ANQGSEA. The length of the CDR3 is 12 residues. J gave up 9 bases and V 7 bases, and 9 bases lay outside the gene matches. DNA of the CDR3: TGCAGCGCTCCGGGACTAACCCCTGAGCAGTTCTTC. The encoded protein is CSAPGLTPEQFF.

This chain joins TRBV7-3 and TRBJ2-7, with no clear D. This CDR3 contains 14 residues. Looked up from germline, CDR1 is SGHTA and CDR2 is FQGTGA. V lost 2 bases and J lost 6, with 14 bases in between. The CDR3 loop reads CASSLVVTDREQYF. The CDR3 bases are TGTGCCAGCAGCTTAGTTGTAACAGATCGCGAGCAGTACTTC.

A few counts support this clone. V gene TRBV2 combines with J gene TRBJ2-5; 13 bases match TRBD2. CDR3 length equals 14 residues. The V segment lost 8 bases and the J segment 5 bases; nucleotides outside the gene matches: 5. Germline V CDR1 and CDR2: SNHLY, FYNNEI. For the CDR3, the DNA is TGTGCCAGCCGGACTAGCGGGAGAATTGAGACCCAGTACTTC. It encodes CASRTSGRIETQYF.

The CDR3, as DNA: TGCAGCGTTGAAGAGACGCAGGGTAGCACAGATACGCAGTATTTT. Translation gives CSVEETQGSTDTQYF. The genes are TRBV29-1 and TRBJ2-3, with D tentatively TRBD1 (5 bases). The germline gives CDR1 SQVTM, CDR2 ANQGSEA. There are 15 residues in the CDR3. V gave up 0 bases and J gave up 0 bases, with 10 bases separating them.

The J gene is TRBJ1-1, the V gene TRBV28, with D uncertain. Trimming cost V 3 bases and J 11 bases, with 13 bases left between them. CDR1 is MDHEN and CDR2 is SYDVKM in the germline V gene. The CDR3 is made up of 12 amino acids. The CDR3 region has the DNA TGTGCCAGCAGTTTGGAGGGAGCCGGGGCTTTCTTT. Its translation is CASSLEGAGAFF. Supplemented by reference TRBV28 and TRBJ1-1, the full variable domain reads DVKVTQSSRYLVKRTGEKVFLECVQDMDHENMFWYRQDPGLGLRLIYFSYDVKMKEKGDIPEGYSVSREKKERFSLILESASTNQTSMYLCASSLEGAGAFFGQGTRLTVV.

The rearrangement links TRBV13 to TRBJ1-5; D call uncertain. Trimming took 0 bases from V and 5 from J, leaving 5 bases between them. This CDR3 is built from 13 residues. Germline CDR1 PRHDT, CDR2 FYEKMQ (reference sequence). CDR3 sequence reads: CASSLGRDQPQHF. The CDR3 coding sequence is TGTGCCAGCAGCTTAGGGAGGGATCAGCCCCAGCATTTT.

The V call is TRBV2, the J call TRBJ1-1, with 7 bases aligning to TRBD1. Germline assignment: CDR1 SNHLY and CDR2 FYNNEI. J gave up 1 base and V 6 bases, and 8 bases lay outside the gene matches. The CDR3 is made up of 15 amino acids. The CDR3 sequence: CASSPRQGENTEAFF. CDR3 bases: TGTGCCAGCAGCCCTAGACAGGGCGAGAACACTGAAGCTTTCTTT.

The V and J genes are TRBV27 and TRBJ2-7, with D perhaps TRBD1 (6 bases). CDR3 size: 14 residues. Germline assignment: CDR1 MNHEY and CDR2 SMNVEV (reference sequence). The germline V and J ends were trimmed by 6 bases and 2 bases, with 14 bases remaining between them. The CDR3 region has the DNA TGTGCCAGCAGACTTCTAGAGGGGGCCTACGAGCAGTACTTC. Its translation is CASRLLEGAYEQYF.

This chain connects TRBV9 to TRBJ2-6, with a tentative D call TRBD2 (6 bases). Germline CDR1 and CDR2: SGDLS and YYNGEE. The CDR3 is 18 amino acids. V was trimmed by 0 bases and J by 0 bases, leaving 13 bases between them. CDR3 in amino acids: CASSVGGGWGSGANVLTF. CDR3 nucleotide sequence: TGTGCCAGCAGCGTAGGAGGAGGGTGGGGCTCTGGGGCCAACGTCCTGACTTTC.

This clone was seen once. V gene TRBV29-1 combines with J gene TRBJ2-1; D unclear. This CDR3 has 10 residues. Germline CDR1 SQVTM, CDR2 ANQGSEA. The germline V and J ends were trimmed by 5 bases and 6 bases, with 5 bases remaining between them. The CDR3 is CSVFINEQFF. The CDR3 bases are TGCAGCGTTTTTATCAATGAGCAGTTCTTC.

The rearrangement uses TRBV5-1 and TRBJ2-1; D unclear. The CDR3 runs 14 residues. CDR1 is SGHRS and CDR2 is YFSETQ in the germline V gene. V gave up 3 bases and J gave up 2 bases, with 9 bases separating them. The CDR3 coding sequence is TGCGCCAGCAGCTACGAGAGGACCTACAATGAGCAGTTCTTC. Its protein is CASSYERTYNEQFF.

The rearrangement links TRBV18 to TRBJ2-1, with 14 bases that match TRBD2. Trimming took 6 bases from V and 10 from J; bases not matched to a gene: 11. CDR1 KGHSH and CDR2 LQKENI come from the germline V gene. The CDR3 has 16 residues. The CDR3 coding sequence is TGTGCCAGCTCCCTCGGACTAGCGGGAGGCTTGGAAGAGCAGTTCTTC. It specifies CASSLGLAGGLEEQFF.

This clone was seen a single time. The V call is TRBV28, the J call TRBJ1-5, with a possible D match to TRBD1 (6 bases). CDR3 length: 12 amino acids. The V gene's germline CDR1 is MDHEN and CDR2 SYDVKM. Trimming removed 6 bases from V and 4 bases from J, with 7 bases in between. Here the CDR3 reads CASSGTNQPQHF. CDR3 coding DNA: TGTGCCAGCAGCGGGACAAATCAGCCCCAGCATTTT.